This T cell receptor beta chain comes out of a study of beta chain features in type 1 diabetes. Study in general: Sorted cell examination encompassed over 90,000,000 cells across all samples.

The CDR3 contains 14 residues. The V end was cut by 2 bases, the J end by 3 bases, with 10 bases between. Germline-derived CDR1 and CDR2 are SEHNR and FQNEAQ (reference sequence). Sequenced material consisted of expressed TCRB transcripts (all of the isolated RNA was reverse transcribed). Libraries were prepared by immunoSEQ multiplex PCR; TCRdb keeps only in-frame clonotypes and omits some of them. This sample carries under 500,000 clones, about 30% of them seen once, and the ten largest clones take around 0.065%. Study-level results: In patients and controls equally, PCR might favor templates that are shorter.

The sample holds a few counts of this clone. The antigen is undetermined. The chain joins TRBV7-9 to TRBJ1-2; D might be TRBD1 (5 bases). This clonotype was obtained from a man between 18 and 35 years old in good health. Source material: naive CD4+ T cells from blood. The CDR3 nucleotides are TGTGCCAGCAGCTTACAGGGCTCAGACTATGGCTACACCTTC. Its protein product is CASSLQGSDYGYTF.